This entry lists 6 T cell receptor beta chains sequenced from one sample in a study of cytomegalovirus exposure and HLA in healthy donors. The PCR used 60 Vbeta and 13 Jbeta primers. Repertoires were generated with immunoSEQ multiplex PCR, while TCRdb's copy carries only in-frame clones and drops some. The sample contains 100,000 to 120,000 clones, 70% to 85% of which appear only once. Sequenced sample: PBMCs. The receptors derive from a young woman in good health and CMV-seronegative.

The chain has TRBV2 and TRBJ2-7; perhaps TRBD2 as D (6 bases). V was pared by 7 bases and J by 12 bases, with 22 bases between. The V gene's germline CDR1 is SNHLY and CDR2 FYNNEI. The CDR3 spans 13 residues. Here the CDR3 reads CASIKDGTPDLYF. CDR3 in DNA: TGTGCCAGCATTAAGGATGGGACTCCCGATCTGTACTTC.

The J gene is TRBJ2-1, the V gene TRBV27; 7 bases agree with TRBD1. V lost 6 bases to trimming and J lost 5 bases; unmatched junction nucleotides: 7. CDR3 length equals 14 residues. In germline, CDR1 is MNHEY, CDR2 SMNVEV (reference sequence). CDR3 protein: CASRPPGQDNEQFF. The CDR3 bases are TGTGCCAGCAGACCACCCGGACAGGACAATGAGCAGTTCTTC.

This clone came up many times. Other DNA sequences of this sample code for an identical CDR3. The V and J genes are TRBV6-4 and TRBJ2-3, with 8 bases matching TRBD2. Trimming at V came to 3 bases and at J to 1 base, leaving 0 bases not matched to a gene. From germline, CDR1 is MRHNA and CDR2 SNTAGT. CDR3 size: 14 residues. CDR3 bases: TGTGCCAGCAGTGAAGCGGGAGGCACAGATACGCAGTATTTT. Translation: CASSEAGGTDTQYF.

The chain combines TRBV29-1 with TRBJ2-3; 12 bases map to TRBD2. CDR3 size: 16 residues. Germline CDR1 and CDR2: SQVTM and ANQGSEA. V trimming: 0 bases; J trimming: 4 bases; junction bases outside the gene matches: 5. The CDR3 coding sequence is TGCAGCGTTGAAGACCGTAGACTAGCGGGAGCAGATACGCAGTATTTT. Translated: CSVEDRRLAGADTQYF.

This chain connects TRBV28 to TRBJ1-2, with 10 nucleotides matching TRBD1. V lost 6 bases and J lost 3; bases outside the gene matches: 4. From germline, CDR1 is MDHEN and CDR2 SYDVKM. The CDR3 runs to 14 residues. The CDR3 protein is CASSTTGGHYGYTF. DNA of the CDR3: TGTGCCAGCAGCACGACAGGGGGCCACTATGGCTACACCTTC.

The chain employs TRBV18 and TRBJ1-1, with D perhaps matching TRBD1 (6 bases). The CDR3 has 15 residues. V lost 4 bases and J 0 bases, leaving 12 bases between the germline ends. The germline CDR1 and CDR2 sequences are KGHSH and LQKENI. CDR3 in amino acids: CASSHLDSMNTEAFF. CDR3 DNA sequence: TGTGCCAGCTCACACTTGGACAGCATGAACACTGAAGCTTTCTTT.